The T cell receptor beta chain described here comes from a study of sequential checkpoint blockade in melanoma. Germline CDR1 and CDR2: MNHEY and SVGAGI. CDR3 length equals 14 residues. Deletions cut 6 bases from V and 4 bases from J, with 14 bases between. Treatment of the sample: randomized to nivolumab then ipilimumab (arm A) or the reverse (arm B). From thawed PBMCs, live CD3+CD8+ cells negative for CD19 and CD56 were sorted. The protocol was immunoSEQ multiplex PCR, while the TCRdb copy is restricted to in-frame clones and leaves out a portion. The sample shows around 10,000 clones, around four fifths of them seen only once.

This TCR came from a human donor with melanoma. Sequenced here: CD8+ T cells sorted from blood (inferred from file names), sampled from a patient given nivolumab and ipilimumab in sequence. The chain links TRBV6-5 to TRBJ2-3, with D perhaps TRBD2 (7 bases). CDR3 in amino acids: CASSQGGDADTQYF. For the CDR3, the DNA is TGTGCCAGCAGCCAAGGGGGGGATGCAGATACGCAGTATTTT.